Presented here are 22 T cell receptor beta chains from one specimen sequenced in a study of blood T cells in healthy people across ages (dated by TCRdb to the mid-2010s). The method behind the library was 5' RACE. Data came from an Illumina HiSeq 2500. A second PCR of about 7 to 12 cycles was run with a J-beta primer mix and a sample-barcoded 5' primer. In TCRdb, the public reads were trimmed at Q25 with fastp and aligned with MiXCR, with productive beta chains retained. Rows merge per CDR3 protein into single entries with the most common DNA and genes. The sample data list about 650,000 distinct CDR3 sequences, and roughly 30% of these were observed just once. The top ten hold 15% of the sample. Sequencing was carried out using blood. All receptors come from a woman of 80 years or more in good health. Donor details come from another sample of the same person, matched by shared clones.

This clonotype was counted many times. The chain recombines TRBV7-9 with TRBJ2-1, with no clear D. V lost 10 bases, J lost 9 bases, and 10 bases lay in between. The CDR3 contains 10 residues. The germline V gene encodes CDR1 SEHNR and CDR2 FQNEAQ (reference sequence). The CDR3 spells CAIQPGEQFF. For the CDR3, the DNA is TGTGCCATCCAACCTGGTGAGCAGTTCTTC.

This clonotype was counted a few times. This may stem from a read error, because a much larger clone lies one nucleotide away. Here the CDR3 DNA reads TGTGCCAGCAGCCGTACCGGGACAGGGGGTTACAATGAGCAGTACTTC. It codes for CASSRTGTGGYNEQYF. This chain links TRBV4-2 with TRBJ2-1; TRBD1 matches at 11 bases. The J call may not be correct, given that the DNA end is closer to TRBJ2-7. CDR3 length: 16 amino acids. The V gene's germline CDR1 is LGHNA and CDR2 YNFKEQ.

This clonotype appeared a few times. The rearrangement uses TRBV3-1 and TRBJ1-5, with D possibly matching TRBD1 (5 bases). The CDR3 is 13 amino acids. Trimming removed 4 bases from V and 6 bases from J, with 10 bases in between. Germline CDR1 is LGHDT and CDR2 is YNNKEL (reference sequence). The CDR3 nucleotides read TGTGCCAGCAGCCGGGGAGGGGTTCAGCCCCAGCATTTT. Translated, it gives CASSRGGVQPQHF. The full variable domain, with the rest looked up from reference TRBV3-1 and TRBJ1-5, is DTAVSQTPKYLVTQMGNDKSIKCEQNLGHDTMYWYKQDSKKFLKIMFSYNNKELIINETVPNRFSPKSPDKAHLNLHINSLELGDSAVYFCASSRGGVQPQHFGDGTRLSIL.

This clonotype was observed at least ten times. The J gene is TRBJ2-3, the V gene TRBV7-2; D is possibly TRBD2 (7 bases). V was clipped by 5 bases and J by 5 bases, with 26 bases between them. This CDR3 is 18 amino acids long. Germline loops: CDR1 SGHTA, CDR2 FQGNSA. The CDR3 protein is CASSLELYQPGGRDTQYF. The CDR3 DNA is TGTGCCAGCAGCCTTGAGCTCTATCAACCGGGGGGCCGAGATACGCAGTATTTT.

The table lists this clonotype with a few counts. A read error may be the cause here, since a much bigger clone is one base away. This sequence joins TRBV4-3 and TRBJ1-4; 9 bases fit TRBD1. The CDR3 has 20 amino acids. Germline CDR1 and CDR2: LGHNA and YSLEER. This CDR3 is CASSQDLLGQGLGANEKRFF. CDR3 in DNA: TGCGCCAGCAGCCAAGATCTTCTGGGACAGGGCCTGGGAGCTAATGAAAAACGGTTTTTT.

This clonotype was picked up a small number of times. The rearrangement uses TRBV5-1 and TRBJ1-1; D call uncertain. The V and J ends lost 4 bases and 4 bases respectively, with 11 bases between them. Germline loops: CDR1 SGHRS, CDR2 YFSETQ. The CDR3 extends over 13 amino acids. The CDR3 bases are TGCGCCAGCAGCCATTTCCAGTCCACTGAAGCTTTCTTT. Translating gives CASSHFQSTEAFF.

This clonotype was observed at least ten times. The genes are TRBV20-1 and TRBJ2-1; 7 positions agree with TRBD2. Germline CDR1 DFQATT, CDR2 SNEGSKA (reference sequence). The CDR3 sequence is 16 residues long. The V gene end was trimmed by 3 bases and the J gene end by 0 bases; junction bases not matched to a gene: 8. The CDR3: CSARLIGGGSYNEQFF. The CDR3 nucleotides read TGCAGTGCTAGGTTGATAGGCGGGGGCTCCTACAATGAGCAGTTCTTC.

With respect to this clonotype: One junction end disagrees with the germline gene, perhaps due to a read error. The DNA of the CDR3 is TGTGTCAGCAGCTTAGAACCCACTATGAACACTGAAGCTTTCTTT. It encodes CVSSLEPTMNTEAFF. The chain couples TRBV7-4 to TRBJ1-1; D is ambiguous. Germline V gene data show CDR1 as SGHVT and CDR2 as SQSDAQ. CDR3 length: 15 residues.

This clonotype was recorded only once. This sequence joins TRBV5-1 and TRBJ1-1, with 7 nucleotides matching TRBD1. In germline, CDR1 is SGHRS, CDR2 YFSETQ. The V gene end was trimmed by 5 bases and the J gene end by 2 bases; junction bases not matched to a gene: 6. This CDR3 has 14 residues. In DNA, the CDR3 is TGCGCCAGCAGATACCGGACAGGAAACACTGAAGCTTTCTTT. Amino acid sequence: CASRYRTGNTEAFF.

The table lists this clonotype with a few counts. This sequence joins TRBV5-1 and TRBJ2-5, with D perhaps matching TRBD2 (5 bases). The V end was cut by 0 bases, the J end by 2 bases, with 8 bases between. The germline V gene has CDR1 SGHRS and CDR2 YFSETQ. The CDR3 is 14 amino acids. The CDR3, as DNA: TGCGCCAGCAGCTTGGAGCGGAGACAAGAGACCCAGTACTTC. Its translation is CASSLERRQETQYF.

This clonotype has ten or more counts. The V and J genes are TRBV9 and TRBJ1-2; 8 nucleotides agree with TRBD1. CDR1 and CDR2 from the germline V gene are SGDLS and YYNGEE. CDR3 length: 15 amino acids. The V and J ends lost 2 bases and 2 bases, in that order; junction bases with no gene match: 5. In DNA form, the CDR3 reads TGTGCCAGCAGCGTTGGACAGGGCGGGAACTATGGCTACACCTTC. Its protein is CASSVGQGGNYGYTF.

The chain uses TRBV9 and TRBJ1-4; D might be TRBD1 (5 bases). The CDR3 spans 14 residues. Trimming took off 4 bases at V and 6 bases at J, with 13 bases between the two ends. Per germline, CDR1 SGDLS and CDR2 YYNGEE. CDR3 nucleotides: TGTGCCAGCAGCCCACCCTGGGGGGATGAAAAACTGTTTTTT. The encoded protein is CASSPPWGDEKLFF.

About this clonotype: This sequence may be a read error, since a much larger clone differs from it by one base. V gene TRBV7-7 combines with J gene TRBJ2-1; 8 bases match TRBD1. V lost 5 bases, J lost 13 bases, and 16 bases stayed unmatched. Germline V CDR1 and CDR2: SSHAT, FNYEAQ (reference sequence). This CDR3 has 15 residues. In DNA form, the CDR3 reads TGTGCCAGCAGCCCGCGGACAGGGAGAGTCGAGACCCAGTTCTTC. It encodes CASSPRTGRVETQFF.

V and J are TRBV9 and TRBJ2-7; D perhaps matches TRBD2 (5 bases). The CDR3 runs 15 residues. Germline CDR1 SGDLS, CDR2 YYNGEE. Between the trimmed V and J ends, which lost 2 bases and 0 bases, there was a span of 12 bases. Here the CDR3 reads CASSVRVGSSYEQYF. DNA of the CDR3: TGTGCCAGCAGCGTTAGGGTAGGGAGCTCCTACGAGCAGTACTTC.

This clonotype was counted many times. The chain has TRBV29-1 and TRBJ2-5, with 10 bases aligning to TRBD1. The germline V gene encodes CDR1 SQVTM and CDR2 ANQGSEA. This CDR3 is built from 14 residues. V lost 5 bases and J lost 5; bases outside the gene matches: 8. CDR3 coding DNA: TGCAGCGTTAACCCGACAGGGGGCGGGGAGACCCAGTACTTC. It specifies CSVNPTGGGETQYF.

V is TRBV4-3 and J is TRBJ1-5; D call uncertain. This CDR3 has 15 residues. CDR1 and CDR2 from the germline V gene are LGHNA and YSLEER. V was shortened by 5 bases and J by 2 bases, with 13 bases between the two germline ends. In DNA form, the CDR3 reads TGCGCCAGCAGCGTGGGCCCCCTGGGCAATCAGCCCCAGCATTTT. It translates to CASSVGPLGNQPQHF.

Only a few counts were recorded for this clonotype. The CDR3 sequence is CSARGAASGGVFTDTQYF. In DNA, the CDR3 is TGCAGTGCTAGAGGAGCGGCTAGCGGGGGAGTGTTCACAGATACGCAGTATTTT. The chain uses TRBV20-1 and TRBJ2-3, with 10 bases that match TRBD2. The CDR3 covers 18 residues. In germline, CDR1 is DFQATT, CDR2 SNEGSKA (reference sequence). With 1 base clipped from V and 2 bases from J, the junction kept 12 bases outside the gene matches.

This clonotype showed up just a few times. Since a much larger clone is just one base distant, this may be a read error. The rearrangement uses TRBV20-1 and TRBJ2-5; the match to TRBD2 covers 9 bases. The CDR3 consists of 14 residues. Germline V CDR1 and CDR2: DFQATT, SNEGSKA (reference sequence). The J segment lost 11 bases and the V segment lost 5 bases, leaving 15 bases of the junction unmatched. The CDR3 DNA reads as TGCAGTGCTGGTGTCGGCGGGGGGGCCTCAGAGCAGTACTTC. It translates to CSAGVGGGASEQYF.

This clonotype showed up many times. V gene TRBV7-2 combines with J gene TRBJ1-2, with a weak D call TRBD1 (6 bases). The CDR3 totals 15 residues. Trimming removed 3 bases at V and 2 bases at J, with 13 bases between. Germline V gives CDR1 SGHTA, CDR2 FQGNSA. The CDR3 nucleotides read TGTGCCAGCAGCTTCGGGCGGAGGGGGAACTATGGCTACACCTTC. Translated: CASSFGRRGNYGYTF. Complete variable domain (other parts from reference TRBV7-2 and TRBJ1-2): GAGVSQSPSNKVTEKGKDVELRCDPISGHTALYWYRQSLGQGLEFLIYFQGNSAPDKSGLPSDRFSAERTGGSVSTLTIQRTQQEDSAVYLCASSFGRRGNYGYTFGSGTRLTVV.

In its sample, this clonotype was seen many times. V is TRBV6-6 and J is TRBJ2-5, with D unresolved. Per germline, CDR1 MNHNY and CDR2 SVGAGI (reference sequence). The CDR3 sequence is 14 residues long. Trimming took 2 bases from V and 3 from J, leaving 10 bases between them. Written as DNA, the CDR3 is TGTGCCAGCAGTTACCCCGGGCTAAAAGAGACCCAGTACTTC. This codes for CASSYPGLKETQYF.

This chain uses TRBV29-1 with TRBJ2-1; 11 bases are a match to TRBD2. Trimming removed 4 bases from V and 9 bases from J; junction bases left unmatched: 5. The CDR3 spans 13 residues. The V gene's germline CDR1 is SQVTM and CDR2 ANQGSEA. The CDR3 loop reads CSVVWLAGGEQFF. The CDR3 coding sequence is TGCAGCGTTGTTTGGCTAGCGGGAGGTGAGCAGTTCTTC.

This clonotype was seen repeatedly, ten times or more. The gene calls are TRBV4-2 and TRBJ2-3; a weak D match, TRBD2 (6 bases). This CDR3 is 15 amino acids long. V shed 6 bases and J shed 2 bases, with 15 bases lying between them. Germline assignment: CDR1 LGHNA and CDR2 YNFKEQ. CDR3 region: CASRDPWTNTDTQYF. The CDR3 DNA reads TGTGCCAGCAGAGACCCGTGGACTAACACAGATACGCAGTATTTT.